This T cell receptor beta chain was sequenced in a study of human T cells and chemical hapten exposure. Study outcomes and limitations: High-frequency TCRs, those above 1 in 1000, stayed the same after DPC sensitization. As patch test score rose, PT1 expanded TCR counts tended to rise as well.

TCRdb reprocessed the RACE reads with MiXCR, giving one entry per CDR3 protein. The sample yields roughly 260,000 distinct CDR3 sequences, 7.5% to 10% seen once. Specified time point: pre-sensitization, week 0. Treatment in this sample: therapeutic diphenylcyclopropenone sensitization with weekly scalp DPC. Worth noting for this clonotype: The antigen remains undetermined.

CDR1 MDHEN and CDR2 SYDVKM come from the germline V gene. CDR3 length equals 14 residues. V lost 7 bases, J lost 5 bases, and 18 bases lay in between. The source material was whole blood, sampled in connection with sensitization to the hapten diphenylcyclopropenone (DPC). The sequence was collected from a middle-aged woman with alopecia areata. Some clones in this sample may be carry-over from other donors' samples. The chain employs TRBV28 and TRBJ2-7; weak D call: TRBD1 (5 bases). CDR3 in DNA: TGTGCCAGCACCTCAGGGCCCCGAACGGACGAGCAGTACTTC. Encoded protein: CASTSGPRTDEQYF.